The 15 T cell receptor beta chains below were found in one sample sequenced in a study of glioma-infiltrating T cells. TCR alpha and beta CDR3 regions were amplified from RNA using iRepertoire nested multiplex PCR. TCRdb redid the calling of the multiplex PCR reads with MiXCR, one entry per CDR3 protein. The repertoire holds over 90,000 distinct CDR3 sequences, with around 29% as singletons. The sequencing input was glioma tissue, nonneoplastic brain tissue, or PBMCs (not recorded which). These receptor sequences come from a human donor with low-grade glioma or glioblastoma, undergoing nonglioma brain surgery, or in good health (not recorded which).

This clonotype was seen many times. V gene TRBV7-9 combines with J gene TRBJ2-1, with unresolved D. Germline lookup yields CDR1 SEHNR and CDR2 FQNEAQ (reference sequence). With 7 bases removed from V and 6 bases from J, the gap between germline ends came to 7 bases. The CDR3 length is 11 residues. DNA of the CDR3: TGTGCCAGCACCAATTCCAATGAGCAGTTCTTC. Amino acids: CASTNSNEQFF.

This clonotype showed up many times. V and J are TRBV6-6 and TRBJ2-7; D is undetermined. V was clipped by 2 bases and J by 3 bases, with 8 bases between them. The length of the CDR3 is 13 residues. Germline V lookup: CDR1 MNHNY, CDR2 SVGAGI (reference sequence). The CDR3 coding sequence is TGTGCCAGCAGTTACAGGGATAACTACGAGCAGTACTTC. Protein sequence: CASSYRDNYEQYF.

This clonotype has a handful of counts. The CDR3 here is CASSQTRWKYNEQFF. DNA of the CDR3: TGCGCCAGCAGCCAAACAAGGTGGAAGTACAATGAGCAGTTCTTC. The V and J genes are TRBV4-1 and TRBJ2-1; D uncertain. Germline assignment: CDR1 MGHRA and CDR2 YSYEKL. This CDR3 region has 15 residues. Trimming cost V 2 bases and J 4 bases, with 12 bases left between them.

The V call is TRBV6-1, the J call TRBJ2-1; 7 nucleotides match TRBD2. The CDR3 extends over 14 amino acids. The germline CDR1 and CDR2 sequences are MNHNS and SASEGT. V shed 5 bases and J 6 bases; nucleotides not matched to a gene: 7. The CDR3: CASSQTSIVNEQFF. CDR3 sequence (DNA): TGTGCCAGCAGTCAGACTAGCATTGTCAATGAGCAGTTCTTC.

This clonotype was recorded many times. This chain connects TRBV7-9 to TRBJ1-5; perhaps TRBD1 as D (5 bases). Germline V gene data show CDR1 as SEHNR and CDR2 as FQNEAQ (reference sequence). V was trimmed by 5 bases and J by 4 bases, leaving 15 bases between them. The CDR3 has 15 residues. CDR3 amino acids: CASSGGDAWNQPQHF. The DNA of the CDR3 is TGTGCCAGCAGCGGAGGGGACGCCTGGAATCAGCCCCAGCATTTT.

In its sample, this clonotype was seen a few times. The chain recombines TRBV19 with TRBJ2-7; no reliable D call. This CDR3 is 14 amino acids long. Germline CDR1 reads LNHDA; CDR2 reads SQIVND (reference sequence). The chain's CDR3 is CPPPQQTSFYEQYF. CDR3 coding DNA: TGTCCACCCCCCCAGCAGACCTCCTTCTACGAGCAGTACTTC.

This clonotype showed up many times. The chain joins TRBV6-2 or TRBV6-3 to TRBJ1-5, with 9 bases fitting TRBD1. V gave up 4 bases and J gave up 5 bases; unmatched junction bases: 9. Germline CDR1 and CDR2: MNHEY and SVGEGT. The CDR3 spans 16 residues. DNA of the CDR3: TGTGCCAGCAGTTCCCTTCGGACAGGGGCTGATCAGCCCCAGCATTTT. It specifies CASSSLRTGADQPQHF.

In its sample, this clonotype was seen many times. The J gene is TRBJ2-3, the V gene TRBV28; TRBD2 is a possible D gene (5 bases). This CDR3 is built from 14 residues. Germline-derived CDR1 and CDR2 are MDHEN and SYDVKM. Between the trimmed V and J ends, which lost 2 bases and 6 bases, there was a span of 12 bases. The CDR3 sequence: CASSLTLGMDTQYF. The CDR3 nucleotides are TGTGCCAGCAGTTTAACACTCGGGATGGATACGCAGTATTTT.

This clonotype was found a few times. V gene TRBV10-2 combines with J gene TRBJ1-2, with TRBD1 identical over 7 bases. V shed 0 bases and J 7 bases; nucleotides not matched to a gene: 2. Per germline, CDR1 WSHSY and CDR2 SAAADI. The CDR3 covers 13 residues. The CDR3 coding sequence is TGCGCCAGCAGTGAGTCGGGACAGTCTGGCTACACCTTC. This encodes CASSESGQSGYTF.

This clonotype was counted between two and nine times. This rearrangement joins TRBV12-3 or TRBV12-4 to TRBJ1-1, with D possibly matching TRBD1 (5 bases). CDR3 length equals 13 residues. V gave up 3 bases and J gave up 4 bases, with 9 bases separating them. CDR3 in amino acids: CASSFRDRTEAFF. The CDR3 coding sequence is TGTGCCAGCAGTTTCAGGGACCGCACTGAAGCTTTCTTT.

In its sample, this clonotype was seen many times. The chain recombines TRBV12-3 or TRBV12-4 with TRBJ1-1; D is uncertain. Trimming cost V 0 bases and J 4 bases, with 3 bases left between them. CDR3 length equals 12 residues. The CDR3 spells CASSLASTEAFF. CDR3 DNA: TGTGCCAGCAGTTTAGCCTCCACTGAAGCTTTCTTT.

The table lists this clonotype with many counts. The chain uses TRBV27 and TRBJ1-2; 7 bases agree with TRBD1. The V segment lost 3 bases and the J segment 4 bases; nucleotides outside the gene matches: 2. The V gene's germline CDR1 is MNHEY and CDR2 SMNVEV (reference sequence). CDR3 length equals 13 residues. The DNA for the CDR3 is TGTGCCAGCAGTTTCAGGGGGAGCTATGGCTACACCTTC. This sequence encodes CASSFRGSYGYTF.

This clonotype was detected a few times. The genes are TRBV7-9 and TRBJ1-1; D might be TRBD1 (5 bases). Germline CDR1 and CDR2: SEHNR and FQNEAQ (reference sequence). Trimming shortened V by 5 bases and J by 6 bases, and 16 bases separated the two germline ends. There are 14 residues in the CDR3. In DNA, the CDR3 is TGTGCCAGCAGCCCGCCGACAGCCGGGGCTGAAGCTTTCTTT. The encoded protein is CASSPPTAGAEAFF.

There are many counts of this clonotype. The CDR3 bases are TGTGCCAGTTATAGCAATCAGCCCCAGCATTTT. Protein sequence: CASYSNQPQHF. This chain links TRBV28 with TRBJ1-5; no clear D gene. The CDR3 extends over 11 amino acids. CDR1 and CDR2 from the germline V gene are MDHEN and SYDVKM. Trimming stripped 9 bases from V and 0 bases from J, with 3 bases between.

A remark on this clonotype: A read error may explain this, as a much larger clone is one base away. The conserved closing phenylalanine or tryptophan is absent in this CDR3, likely reflecting a read error. In DNA, the CDR3 is TGCAGTGTCCGGGAGGGGTACAATGAGCAGTTCCTC. This codes for CSVREGYNEQFL. This chain connects TRBV20-1 to TRBJ2-1, with 8 bases lining up with TRBD2. The CDR3 covers 12 residues. The junction had 3 bases not matched to a gene; V was cut back by 7 bases and J by 4 bases. Germline lookup yields CDR1 DFQATT and CDR2 SNEGSKA (reference sequence).